This entry features one TCR beta chain sequence. These data originate in a study of identical twins' blood T cells. TCR cDNA libraries came from RNA via a modified published protocol. TCRdb processed the 5' RACE reads anew with MiXCR; each CDR3 protein has one entry. Seen here are 300,000 to 400,000 distinct CDR3 sequences, roughly 28% observed once, and the top ten hold 5.5% to 7%. Germline assignment: CDR1 SGHDT and CDR2 YYEEEE. CDR3 length: 12 amino acids. V lost 4 bases to trimming and J lost 10 bases; unmatched junction nucleotides: 4. The sequence was collected from a woman aged 18-55 years in good health. The chain joins TRBV5-6 to TRBJ1-1; 10 bases align to TRBD1. The sequenced material came from PBMCs. In DNA form, the CDR3 reads TGTGCCAGCAGCCTCGACAGGGGGCTAGCTTTCTTT. Its translation is CASSLDRGLAFF.